The 16 T cell receptor beta chains in this list originate from one sample, sequenced in a study of blood T cell repertoires in COVID-19. Libraries were prepared by immunoSEQ multiplex PCR; TCRdb keeps only in-frame clonotypes and omits some of them. The data contain roughly 320,000 clones, about 82% of them singletons. The sequencing sample was made of peripheral blood. The receptors were sampled from a human donor in a cohort sampled during active COVID-19.

This clone was seen more than once but under ten times. The rearrangement uses TRBV4-1 and TRBJ2-2; D is possibly TRBD1 (5 bases). Per the germline V gene, CDR1 is MGHRA and CDR2 is YSYEKL. The CDR3 is made up of 16 amino acids. V gave up 0 bases and J gave up 2 bases, with 10 bases separating them. CDR3 residues: CASSQEATVNTGELFF. CDR3 in DNA: TGCGCCAGCAGCCAAGAGGCGACAGTTAACACCGGGGAGCTGTTTTTT.

The V and J genes are TRBV7-9 and TRBJ2-3, with unresolved D. CDR3 size: 13 residues. Looked up from germline, CDR1 is SEHNR and CDR2 is FQNEAQ (reference sequence). V dropped 4 bases and J dropped 2 bases, with 7 bases sitting between them. DNA for the CDR3: TGTGCCAGCAGCTCACTTACCACAGATACGCAGTATTTT. It is translated as CASSSLTTDTQYF.

In this sample, this clone turned up a few times. The V gene is TRBV5-1, the J gene TRBJ1-6; D is unclear. The germline CDR1 and CDR2 sequences are SGHRS and YFSETQ. This CDR3 region has 14 residues. Trimming removed 4 bases at V and 5 bases at J, with 10 bases between. CDR3 DNA: TGCGCCAGCAGCCAGGCCCCTGATAATTCACCCCTCCACTTT. Amino acids: CASSQAPDNSPLHF.

The genes are TRBV5-4 and TRBJ2-7; D is possibly TRBD2 (5 bases). CDR1 is SGHNT, CDR2 YYREEE, per germline (reference sequence). V gave up 2 bases and J gave up 5 bases, with 11 bases separating them. This CDR3 is 13 amino acids long. The CDR3 bases are TGTGCCAGCAGCTTAGGACTGAGCGACGAGCAGTACTTC. Amino acids: CASSLGLSDEQYF.

This chain connects TRBV15 to TRBJ1-5; D is unresolved. V was trimmed by 1 base and J by 9 bases, leaving 7 bases between them. Per the germline V gene, CDR1 is LNHNV and CDR2 is YYDKDF (reference sequence). The CDR3 is 12 amino acids. The CDR3 reads CATSRAGGPQHF. CDR3 nucleotide sequence: TGTGCCACCAGCAGAGCGGGAGGGCCCCAGCATTTT. The full variable domain, rest sourced from reference TRBV15 and TRBJ1-5, is DAMVIQNPRYQVTQFGKPVTLSCSQTLNHNVMYWYQQKSSQAPKLLFHYYDKDFNNEADTPDNFQSRRPNTSFCFLDIRSPGLGDTAMYLCATSRAGGPQHFGDGTRLSIL.

This chain joins TRBV2 and TRBJ1-5; 11 nucleotides match TRBD1. J was trimmed by 5 bases and V by 8 bases; bases with no gene match: 5. CDR1 is SNHLY, CDR2 FYNNEI, per germline. The CDR3 runs 14 residues. CDR3 DNA sequence: TGTGCCAGCGATAAGGACAGGGGGCATCAGCCCCAGCATTTT. Amino acids: CASDKDRGHQPQHF.

The chain has TRBV6-5 and TRBJ2-6, with unresolved D. Germline V gives CDR1 MNHEY, CDR2 SVGAGI. This CDR3 comprises 15 residues. The V and J ends lost 7 bases and 0 bases respectively, with 10 bases between them. CDR3 sequence: CASTGESSGANVLTF. CDR3 nucleotides: TGTGCCAGCACCGGAGAGAGCTCTGGGGCCAACGTCCTGACTTTC.

This chain joins TRBV6-5 and TRBJ1-3, with 8 bases fitting TRBD1. The CDR3 contains 15 residues. CDR1 is MNHEY and CDR2 is SVGAGI in the germline V gene. V was clipped by 2 bases and J by 4 bases; unmatched bases: 4. The CDR3 loop reads CASSYTRDRGNTIYF. The CDR3 DNA reads as TGTGCCAGCAGTTACACCCGGGACAGGGGAAACACCATATATTTT.

The V and J genes are TRBV10-2 and TRBJ2-7; 7 bases are shared with TRBD2. The V and J ends lost 3 bases and 2 bases, in that order; junction bases with no gene match: 4. CDR1 is WSHSY and CDR2 is SAAADI in the germline V gene. CDR3 length: 14 amino acids. CDR3 region: CASSDLGRAYEQYF. The CDR3 nucleotides are TGCGCCAGCAGTGACCTGGGGAGGGCCTACGAGCAGTACTTC.

The chain joins TRBV7-3 to TRBJ1-1; 7 bases line up with TRBD1. The CDR3 contains 14 residues. V trimming: 5 bases; J trimming: 3 bases; junction bases outside the gene matches: 6. Germline CDR1 reads SGHTA; CDR2 reads FQGTGA. CDR3 sequence reads: CASSLRQGDTEAFF. In nucleotides, the CDR3 is TGTGCCAGCAGCCTCCGGCAGGGGGACACTGAAGCTTTCTTT.

The rearrangement links TRBV2 to TRBJ2-1; TRBD2 might be the D (5 bases). CDR1 is SNHLY, CDR2 FYNNEI, per germline. With 6 bases removed from V and 6 bases from J, the gap between germline ends came to 12 bases. This CDR3 has 13 residues. CDR3 DNA: TGTGCCAGCAGGGACGGCGAGGGCAATGAGCAGTTCTTC. It specifies CASRDGEGNEQFF. Complete variable domain (other parts from reference TRBV2 and TRBJ2-1): EPEVTQTPSHQVTQMGQEVILRCVPISNHLYFYWYRQILGQKVEFLVSFYNNEISEKSEIFDDQFSVERPDGSNFTLKIRSTKLEDSAMYFCASRDGEGNEQFFGPGTRLTVL.

Many counts were recorded for this clone. The V gene is TRBV6-1, the J gene TRBJ1-6; D gene unclear. In germline, CDR1 is MNHNS, CDR2 SASEGT. The CDR3 runs 14 residues. V was pared by 2 bases and J by 4 bases, with 6 bases between. In DNA, the CDR3 is TGTGCCAGCAGTGAAAGTCTATATAATTCACCCCTCCACTTT. Translating gives CASSESLYNSPLHF.

The chain employs TRBV18 and TRBJ1-2; 9 nucleotides align to TRBD1. Germline V gives CDR1 KGHSH, CDR2 LQKENI. The V and J ends lost 3 bases and 7 bases, in that order; junction bases with no gene match: 6. CDR3 size: 14 residues. The CDR3 loop reads CASSPGQGGGGYTF. The CDR3 DNA reads as TGTGCCAGCTCACCGGGACAGGGAGGCGGTGGCTACACCTTC. The whole variable domain, filled in from reference TRBV18 and TRBJ1-2, reads NAGVMQNPRHLVRRRGQEARLRCSPMKGHSHVYWYRQLPEEGLKFMVYLQKENIIDESGMPKERFSAEFPKEGPSILRIQQVVRGDSAAYFCASSPGQGGGGYTFGSGTRLTVV.

This chain joins TRBV5-6 and TRBJ1-1; TRBD1 might be the D (5 bases). Germline V gene sequence: CDR1 SGHDT, CDR2 YYEEEE. The CDR3 extends over 15 amino acids. V was trimmed by 3 bases and J by 6 bases, leaving 18 bases between them. The CDR3 sequence is CASSWHQGLDPEAFF. The CDR3 region has the DNA TGTGCCAGCAGCTGGCACCAGGGTCTTGATCCTGAAGCTTTCTTT.

Here the CDR3 DNA reads TGTGCCACCGGGGACCGCGGGGCGGGGAACACTGAAGCTTTCTTT. Its protein is CATGDRGAGNTEAFF. The chain is built from TRBV10-3 and TRBJ1-1; D is possibly TRBD1 (5 bases). In germline, CDR1 is ENHRY, CDR2 SYGVKD. Deletions cut 10 bases from V and 1 base from J, with 19 bases between. The CDR3 consists of 15 residues.

The gene calls are TRBV18 and TRBJ2-5, with 7 bases identical to TRBD2. Germline CDR1 is KGHSH and CDR2 is LQKENI. V lost 3 bases to trimming and J lost 6 bases; unmatched junction nucleotides: 4. The CDR3 covers 13 residues. CDR3 in DNA: TGTGCCAGCTCACCGAACGGGGGGAAGACCCAGTACTTC. It encodes CASSPNGGKTQYF.